Included here is one T cell receptor (beta chain) sequence, with context. These data are taken from a study of T cells after yellow fever vaccination. Each CDR3 protein gets one entry after TCRdb re-called the 5' RACE reads with MiXCR. This table holds 250,000 to 400,000 distinct CDR3 sequences, 3.5% to 4.5% found once. This CDR3 is 13 amino acids long. Between the trimmed V and J ends, which lost 1 base and 10 bases, there was a span of 12 bases. CDR1 is SGHRS and CDR2 is YFSETQ in the germline V gene. The receptor was isolated from a man aged 18 to 29 who received the YFV17D yellow fever vaccine. The chain recombines TRBV5-1 with TRBJ2-1; no clear D gene. This material consisted of PBMCs, taken 15 days after the yellow fever booster vaccination. The CDR3 sequence is CASSLIRQGEQFF. In nucleotides, the CDR3 is TGCGCCAGCAGCTTGATCCGGCAAGGGGAGCAGTTCTTC.